Listed here are 9 T cell receptor beta chains from one sample, sequenced in a study of blood T cell repertoires in COVID-19. Data came from immunoSEQ multiplex PCR; TCRdb stores just in-frame clones and leaves some out. The sample has approximately 400,000 clones, approximately 88% seen once; the top ten hold around an eighth. Sequenced material: peripheral blood. These receptors were collected from a woman between 45 and 65 years old with COVID-19, enrolled during active disease.

The J gene is TRBJ2-7, the V gene TRBV7-2; 7 bases match TRBD1. The CDR3 is 13 amino acids. The V gene end was trimmed by 5 bases and the J gene end by 4 bases; junction bases not matched to a gene: 5. The germline gives CDR1 SGHTA, CDR2 FQGNSA. CDR3 bases: TGTGCCAGCAGCCTCACGACAGGGTACGAGCAGTACTTC. Translating gives CASSLTTGYEQYF.

Concerning this clone itself: Different DNA sequences within this sample yield the same CDR3. The gene calls are TRBV28 and TRBJ1-1, with D maybe TRBD1 (5 bases). Germline V gives CDR1 MDHEN, CDR2 SYDVKM. V gave up 3 bases and J gave up 5 bases, with 7 bases separating them. The CDR3 extends over 12 amino acids. The CDR3 region has the DNA TGTGCCAGCAGTTTCAGGGATACTGAAGCTTTCTTT. Translating it yields CASSFRDTEAFF.

This sequence joins TRBV3-1 (or the pseudogene TRBV3-2) and TRBJ2-3, with no clear D. This CDR3 is built from 13 residues. V lost 1 base and J lost 7, with 9 bases in between. Germline values: CDR1 LGHDT, CDR2 YNNKEL (reference sequence). The CDR3 region has the DNA TGTGCCAGCAGCCAAGGAACTATAAATACGCAGTATTTT. Amino acids: CASSQGTINTQYF.

The V call is TRBV3-1 (or the pseudogene TRBV3-2), the J call TRBJ1-2, with unresolved D. In germline, CDR1 is LGHDT, CDR2 YNNKEL (reference sequence). The germline V and J ends were trimmed by 2 bases and 8 bases, with 15 bases remaining between them. CDR3 length: 14 residues. The CDR3 is CASSQTSGSHGYTF. In DNA, the CDR3 is TGTGCCAGCAGCCAAACCTCAGGCTCCCACGGCTACACCTTC.

The V and J genes are TRBV30 and TRBJ2-2, with 8 bases aligning to TRBD1. Trimming removed 6 bases from V and 5 bases from J; junction bases left unmatched: 8. The CDR3 has 14 amino acids. CDR1 GTSNPN and CDR2 SVGIG come from the germline V gene (reference sequence). The DNA of the CDR3 is TGTGCCTGTATCCGGGACAGGTCTACCGGGGAGCTGTTTTTT. Protein sequence: CACIRDRSTGELFF.

This chain uses TRBV6-2 or TRBV6-3 with TRBJ2-7; a weak D match, TRBD2 (5 bases). Germline values: CDR1 MNHEY, CDR2 SVGEGT. The CDR3 is 16 residues long. Trimming left V 6 bases short and J 3 bases short, with 21 bases between. The CDR3 sequence: CASSPTTSVRGYEQYF. The CDR3 DNA follows: TGTGCCAGCAGCCCCACGACAAGTGTTCGGGGCTACGAGCAGTACTTC.

CDR3 residues: CAIGPGGLSGELFF. CDR3 DNA: TGTGCCATCGGGCCGGGGGGGCTGTCCGGGGAGCTGTTTTTT. The J gene is TRBJ2-2, the V gene TRBV10-3; 8 bases are shared with TRBD2. CDR3 length equals 14 residues. V lost 8 bases and J lost 6; bases outside the gene matches: 8. Germline-derived CDR1 and CDR2 are ENHRY and SYGVKD.

This clone was observed a single time. The chain has TRBV6-1 and TRBJ2-1, with D possibly TRBD2 on 6 matching bases. The V end lost 2 bases, the J end lost 6 bases, and 17 bases lay between the germline ends. The CDR3 is made up of 16 amino acids. Germline V CDR1 and CDR2: MNHNS, SASEGT. CDR3 amino acids: CASSELETRGVNEQFF. CDR3 DNA: TGTGCCAGCAGTGAATTAGAGACTAGAGGGGTCAATGAGCAGTTCTTC.

The V call is TRBV7-2, the J call TRBJ1-2; no reliable D call. V shed 2 bases and J shed 7 bases, with 8 bases lying between them. The CDR3 runs to 12 residues. Germline CDR1 reads SGHTA; CDR2 reads FQGNSA. CDR3 DNA: TGTGCCAGCAGCTTACCCACCAGTGGCTACACCTTC. Its protein product is CASSLPTSGYTF.